This T cell receptor beta chain came from a study of CD4+ T cells in melanoma (dated by TCRdb to between 2021 and 2024). For the study in its entirety: The study investigated neoantigen-specific CD4+ T cells in human melanoma.

Measured from the cysteine to the phenylalanine, the CDR3 is 15 residues long. Just CDR3 DNA is preserved here, 45 bases in frame from base 1. Trimmed from V: 3 bases; trimmed from J: 1 base; junction bases lacking a gene match: 4. The germline V gene supplies CDR1 MNHEY and CDR2 SVGAGI. On this clone: The specificity of this receptor is unknown. Base qualities are missing; no much larger clone stands one base away.

Beyond this particular receptor, the publication reports: Neoantigen-specific CD4+ T cells were reported to be correlated with the function of CD8+ T cells, macrophages and B cells. Neoantigen-specific CD4+ T cells in melanoma were reported to show diverse differentiation states.

The donors were people with melanoma. The method was the immunoSEQ multiplex PCR assay. Sourced from immuneACCESS, this table was stored by TCRdb with only in-frame sequences that have V and J called. A share of the clones is absent; for the studies checked, an unresolved V gene accounts for under half, and the remainder has no known explanation. This sample has about 140,000 clones in its table, and around nine tenths of those were observed once. The ten largest make up 1.5% to 1.7% of the sample. In this chain, TRBV6-5 is recombined with TRBJ1-2; the junction holds 8 bases that match TRBD1. This receptor was obtained from a human donor with melanoma. The CDR3 corresponds to CASSYAGGGNYGYTF. The sequence in DNA is TGTGCCAGCAGTTATGCAGGGGGCGGTAACTATGGCTACACCTTC.